The clone carrying this T cell receptor (beta chain) appeared once. What it binds is unknown. This record comes from a study of cytomegalovirus exposure and HLA in healthy donors. The study's findings and limits: Looking again later, the authors saw that most CMV-associated TCR beta chains seemed HLA-restricted.

The PCR used 60 Vbeta and 13 Jbeta primers. The data were produced by immunoSEQ multiplex PCR, yet TCRdb's version contains in-frame clones alone and is incomplete. The table has 150,000 to 250,000 clones, 70% to 85% seen once. V trimming: 4 bases; J trimming: 3 bases; junction bases outside the gene matches: 7. CDR1 SGHDT and CDR2 YYEEEE come from the germline V gene. The length of the CDR3 is 15 residues. Sequenced material: PBMCs. The V call is TRBV5-6, the J call TRBJ2-1; 7 nucleotides align to TRBD1. This clonotype was sampled from a young woman in good health and CMV-seropositive. DNA of the CDR3: TGTGCCAGCAGCCCATACAGGGGCTTCTACAATGAGCAGTTCTTC. It translates to CASSPYRGFYNEQFF.